The clone carrying this T cell receptor beta chain has only one observation. V was pared by 0 bases and J by 7 bases, with 12 bases between. The CDR3 has 14 amino acids. Germline CDR1 reads MGHRA; CDR2 reads YSYEKL. The sample originates from a study of blood T cell repertoires in COVID-19. Using immunoSEQ multiplex PCR, the repertoire was profiled, and TCRdb retains in-frame clones only, with some absent. Of 55,000 to 80,000 clones in the sample, approximately 79% are singletons; the top ten hold roughly 20%. Sequenced input: peripheral blood. V is TRBV4-1 and J is TRBJ1-2, with a tentative D call TRBD1 (6 bases). This clonotype was obtained from a woman at least 80 years old with active or convalescent COVID-19. CDR3 nucleotides: TGCGCCAGCAGCCAAGAAAGGGGGGGGACTGGCTACACCTTC. Translating gives CASSQERGGTGYTF.